The 18 T cell receptor beta chains below were found in one sample sequenced in a study of blood T cells in healthy people across ages. Primed by a sample-barcoded 5' primer and a J-beta primer mix, a second PCR proceeded for roughly 7 to 11 cycles. TCRdb reprocessed the 5' RACE reads with MiXCR, giving one entry per CDR3 protein. The sample has roughly 700,000 distinct CDR3 sequences; around a quarter are singletons. The same data also went into a second study, on T cells of mothers and their children.

Specimen: blood. All receptors come from a boy between 10 and 17 years old in good health.

This clonotype has only a few counts. The genes are TRBV2 and TRBJ1-1; 8 bases align to TRBD1. The germline CDR1 and CDR2 sequences are SNHLY and FYNNEI. The CDR3 covers 16 residues. The J segment lost 3 bases and the V segment lost 7 bases, leaving 13 bases of the junction unmatched. CDR3 coding DNA: TGTGCCAGCACTATACCCGGGACAGGAATAGACACTGAAGCTTTCTTT. As protein: CASTIPGTGIDTEAFF.

This clonotype was counted between two and nine times. J is TRBJ1-2 and V is TRBV20-1; 9 nucleotides align to TRBD1. V dropped 5 bases and J dropped 4; count of bases not matched to a gene: 8. This CDR3 contains 14 residues. Looked up from germline, CDR1 is DFQATT and CDR2 is SNEGSKA (reference sequence). The CDR3 sequence: CSAGPGQGGYGYTF. The CDR3 region has the DNA TGCAGTGCTGGGCCGGGACAGGGCGGCTATGGCTACACCTTC.

This rearrangement joins TRBV5-6 to TRBJ2-1, with TRBD2 identical over 13 bases. The CDR3 totals 17 residues. CDR1 and CDR2 (germline): SGHDT, YYEEEE. Trimming took 4 bases from V and 4 from J; bases not matched to a gene: 8. CDR3 nucleotide sequence: TGTGCCAGCAGCCGAACGACTAGCGGGAGGTGGTACAATGAGCAGTTCTTC. As protein: CASSRTTSGRWYNEQFF.

The rearrangement links TRBV6-5 to TRBJ1-2; the match to TRBD1 covers 7 bases. The trim removed 4 bases at V and 4 bases at J, leaving 9 bases unmatched. The CDR3 covers 15 residues. Germline V lookup: CDR1 MNHEY, CDR2 SVGAGI. DNA of the CDR3: TGTGCCAGCAGTTTCCTCTCGACAGGGACCTATGGCTACACCTTC. Its translation: CASSFLSTGTYGYTF.

This clonotype has a handful of counts. This rearrangement joins TRBV7-9 to TRBJ1-1, with 7 nucleotides matching TRBD1. CDR3 size: 15 residues. CDR1 SEHNR and CDR2 FQNEAQ come from the germline V gene (reference sequence). The ends lost 5 bases at V and 0 bases at J; junction bases unmatched: 6. CDR3 DNA sequence: TGTGCCAGCAGCGTGCACAGGGGACTGAACACTGAAGCTTTCTTT. Residues: CASSVHRGLNTEAFF. The variable domain in full, completed from reference TRBV7-9 and TRBJ1-1, reads DTGVSQNPRHKITKRGQNVTFRCDPISEHNRLYWYRQTLGQGPEFLTYFQNEAQLEKSRLLSDRFSAERPKGSFSTLEIQRTEQGDSAMYLCASSVHRGLNTEAFFGQGTRLTVV.

The chain recombines TRBV20-1 with TRBJ2-7, with a tentative D call TRBD1 (6 bases). CDR1 and CDR2 (germline): DFQATT, SNEGSKA (reference sequence). With 2 bases removed from V and 4 bases from J, the gap between germline ends came to 24 bases. The CDR3 has 17 residues. The CDR3 DNA follows: TGCAGTGCTAGATCCCCCCAAGGGGGACCTAACCCTTACGAGCAGTACTTC. Amino acid sequence: CSARSPQGGPNPYEQYF.

The chain is built from TRBV9 and TRBJ2-1; D is uncertain. V lost 0 bases to trimming and J lost 3 bases, with 7 bases between them. This CDR3 spans 14 amino acids. Per germline, CDR1 SGDLS and CDR2 YYNGEE. The CDR3, as DNA: TGTGCCAGCAGCGTAGCGCAAAGCTACAATGAGCAGTTCTTC. This sequence encodes CASSVAQSYNEQFF.

This clonotype was picked up a small number of times. V is TRBV4-1 and J is TRBJ1-2, with D possibly TRBD1 on 6 matching bases. V lost 3 bases to trimming and J lost 3 bases, with 14 bases between them. The CDR3 loop spans 15 amino acids. Per germline, CDR1 MGHRA and CDR2 YSYEKL. In DNA form, the CDR3 reads TGCGCCAGCAGCCAGCCCCGGGGGGCGGACTATGGCTACACCTTC. Its translation: CASSQPRGADYGYTF.

The chain has TRBV7-9 and TRBJ1-3; D remains unclear. V was trimmed by 5 bases and J by 6 bases, leaving 26 bases between them. Germline V lookup: CDR1 SEHNR, CDR2 FQNEAQ (reference sequence). This CDR3 contains 18 residues. CDR3 nucleotide sequence: TGTGCCAGCAGCCCCGCAGCTGGGGAGTGGGGTCACGAAAACACCATATATTTT. Translation: CASSPAAGEWGHENTIYF.

This clonotype was recorded a few times. This chain links TRBV29-1 with TRBJ2-1; weak D call: TRBD2 (6 bases). This CDR3 contains 13 residues. The germline gives CDR1 SQVTM, CDR2 ANQGSEA. V was shortened by 2 bases and J by 6 bases, with 11 bases between the two germline ends. The CDR3 reads CSVELEGLNEQFF. The CDR3, as DNA: TGCAGCGTTGAATTGGAGGGCCTCAATGAGCAGTTCTTC.

The J gene is TRBJ2-5, the V gene TRBV7-9; 9 nucleotides agree with TRBD2. Germline CDR1 reads SEHNR; CDR2 reads FQNEAQ (reference sequence). This CDR3 comprises 17 residues. Germline trimming cut 9 bases from V and 5 bases from J; bases unmatched to any gene: 19. The CDR3 DNA follows: TGTGCCAGTAGAGGGGGACACCGGCGGGAGGGCTCCGAGACCCAGTACTTC. Residues: CASRGGHRREGSETQYF.

This clonotype has a handful of counts. This rearrangement joins TRBV20-1 to TRBJ2-7; D is undetermined. The CDR3 runs 13 residues. V was cut by 6 bases and J by 0 bases, with 12 bases left in between. From germline, CDR1 is DFQATT and CDR2 SNEGSKA (reference sequence). The chain's CDR3 is CSAMDGRSYEQYF. The CDR3 coding sequence is TGCAGTGCCATGGACGGGCGCTCCTACGAGCAGTACTTC.

The V and J genes are TRBV15 and TRBJ2-7, with D uncertain. Between the trimmed V and J ends, which lost 5 bases and 2 bases, there was a span of 13 bases. The CDR3 is made up of 14 amino acids. Germline lookup yields CDR1 LNHNV and CDR2 YYDKDF (reference sequence). This CDR3 reads CATSPRTQTYEQYF. CDR3 nucleotides: TGTGCCACCAGCCCGCGGACGCAGACCTACGAGCAGTACTTC.

This clonotype was seen more than once but under ten times. The chain combines TRBV20-1 with TRBJ1-4; D is uncertain. CDR1 and CDR2 (germline): DFQATT, SNEGSKA (reference sequence). This CDR3 contains 13 residues. V dropped 3 bases and J dropped 3 bases, with 8 bases sitting between them. The CDR3 here is CSASSASNEKLFF. CDR3 nucleotides: TGCAGTGCTAGCTCGGCCTCTAATGAAAAACTGTTTTTT.

The chain uses TRBV3-1 and TRBJ2-7, with D perhaps assigned TRBD1 or TRBD2 (5 bases each). Deletions cut 0 bases from V and 2 bases from J, with 8 bases between. CDR1 LGHDT and CDR2 YNNKEL come from the germline V gene (reference sequence). The CDR3 contains 14 residues. The CDR3 is CASSQDQGPYEQYF. The CDR3 bases are TGTGCCAGCAGCCAAGACCAGGGACCCTACGAGCAGTACTTC.

The chain combines TRBV15 with TRBJ2-1; 10 bases match TRBD2. This CDR3 contains 18 residues. The V and J ends lost 4 bases and 1 base, in that order; junction bases with no gene match: 10. The germline gives CDR1 LNHNV, CDR2 YYDKDF (reference sequence). This CDR3 is CATSIPGSGRKSYNEQFF. The CDR3 DNA reads as TGTGCCACCAGCATACCGGGTAGCGGGAGGAAATCCTACAATGAGCAGTTCTTC.

This clonotype was seen only a few times. The genes are TRBV6-2 or TRBV6-3 and TRBJ2-1, with D tentatively TRBD1 (5 bases). V was clipped by 5 bases and J by 6 bases, with 8 bases between them. Germline lookup yields CDR1 MNHEY and CDR2 SVGEGT. This CDR3 contains 12 residues. The CDR3 coding sequence is TGTGCCAGCAGTAGCAGGGTCAATGAGCAGTTCTTC. Encoded protein: CASSSRVNEQFF.

This clonotype occurred a few times. The chain joins TRBV6-1 to TRBJ2-1, with TRBD2 matching 15 bases. The CDR3 is made up of 16 amino acids. The germline CDR1 and CDR2 sequences are MNHNS and SASEGT. V lost 6 bases and J lost 2; bases outside the gene matches: 2. This chain's CDR3 is CASRGLAGGPYNEQFF. For the CDR3, the DNA is TGTGCCAGCAGAGGACTAGCGGGGGGGCCCTACAATGAGCAGTTCTTC.